A selection of T cell receptor beta chains follows, all from one sample in a study of T cells after yellow fever vaccination. TCRdb reanalysed the 5' RACE reads using MiXCR and keeps one entry per CDR3 protein. The sample yields about 630,000 distinct CDR3 sequences, 9% to 15% seen once. Material: PBMCs, obtained on the day of the yellow fever booster vaccination. These receptors all come from a man aged 30 to 39 who received the YFV17D yellow fever vaccine. The CDR3 runs from the conserved cysteine through the conserved F or W. The order of the fields is CDR3 DNA, CDR3 protein, V gene, clone size, J gene, D gene. D genes are given only for firm matches. Size is stated for part of the rows, as once, few or many counts, or as a class when the clone is expanded.

CDR3nt: TGTGCCAGCAGCTTCGTTAGACTAGAGCGGGACGACGAGCAGTACTTC; CDR3aa: CASSFVRLERDDEQYF; v_gene: TRBV7-2; abundance: NA; j_gene: TRBJ2-7; d_gene: TRBD2
CDR3nt: TGTGCCAGCAGCTTGGAGGGGACAGGGACCCCCTACGAGCAGTACTTC; CDR3aa: CASSLEGTGTPYEQYF; v_gene: TRBV5-6; abundance: few; j_gene: TRBJ2-7; d_gene: TRBD1
CDR3nt: TGTGCCAGCAGCCTCCGGACAGACAAAGAGACCCAGTACTTC; CDR3aa: CASSLRTDKETQYF; v_gene: TRBV3-1; abundance: many; j_gene: TRBJ2-5; d_gene: NA
CDR3nt: TGTGCCACCAGCAGAGTAGTGACGTCGAAAGGGGTAGATGGTTGGGAGCTGTTTTTT; CDR3aa: CATSRVVTSKGVDGWELFF; v_gene: TRBV15; abundance: NA; j_gene: TRBJ2-2; d_gene: NA
CDR3nt: TGTGCCAGCAGCTTAAGGCGGATCCTTTACAATGAGCAGTTCTTC; CDR3aa: CASSLRRILYNEQFF; v_gene: TRBV7-6; abundance: once; j_gene: TRBJ2-1; d_gene: NA
CDR3nt: TGTGCCAGCAGTGAAGTTGCGAACTACGAGCAGTACTTC; CDR3aa: CASSEVANYEQYF; v_gene: TRBV25-1; abundance: few; j_gene: TRBJ2-7; d_gene: NA
CDR3nt: TGTGCCAGCAGTCTTGGGGGAGAGGAGACAGAGTTCTTC; CDR3aa: CASSLGGEETEFF; v_gene: TRBV28; abundance: NA; j_gene: TRBJ2-1; d_gene: NA
CDR3nt: TGTGCCAGCAGAGCGGACTCCTATAATTCACCCCTCCACTTT; CDR3aa: CASRADSYNSPLHF; v_gene: TRBV12-3/TRBV12-4; abundance: few; j_gene: TRBJ1-6; d_gene: NA
CDR3nt: TGTGCCAGCAGAAAGACAGGTCTCAATCAGCCCCAGCATTTT; CDR3aa: CASRKTGLNQPQHF; v_gene: TRBV12-3/TRBV12-4; abundance: few; j_gene: TRBJ1-5; d_gene: NA
CDR3nt: TGTGCCAGCAGTTTAACTAGCGGGAGATTGTACAATGAGCAGTTCTTC; CDR3aa: CASSLTSGRLYNEQFF; v_gene: TRBV6-2/TRBV6-3; abundance: NA; j_gene: TRBJ2-1; d_gene: TRBD2
CDR3nt: TGCGCCAGCAGTCAATCTTGGGCCCAATTCCCCCAGCATTTT; CDR3aa: CASSQSWAQFPQHF; v_gene: TRBV23-1; abundance: few; j_gene: TRBJ1-5; d_gene: NA
CDR3nt: TGTGCCAGCGGAAAGGGGAACAGCAATCAGCCCCAGCATTTT; CDR3aa: CASGKGNSNQPQHF; v_gene: TRBV28; abundance: NA; j_gene: TRBJ1-5; d_gene: NA
CDR3nt: TGTGCCAGCAGTTTCTCATCAGACCTGAACACTGAAGCTTTCTTT; CDR3aa: CASSFSSDLNTEAFF; v_gene: TRBV6-5; abundance: NA; j_gene: TRBJ1-1; d_gene: NA
CDR3nt: TGTGCCAGCAGTCAGGGGGTTGGGGCCTACGAGCAGTACTTC; CDR3aa: CASSQGVGAYEQYF; v_gene: TRBV6-1; abundance: many; j_gene: TRBJ2-7; d_gene: TRBD1
CDR3nt: TGTGCCAGCAGTTACAATAGCGGGTTCGGGGAGCTGTTTTTT; CDR3aa: CASSYNSGFGELFF; v_gene: TRBV6-5; abundance: NA; j_gene: TRBJ2-2; d_gene: TRBD2
CDR3nt: TGTGCCAGCAGCCAAGGGCCTGGGGCCAACGTCCTGACTTTC; CDR3aa: CASSQGPGANVLTF; v_gene: TRBV14; abundance: few; j_gene: TRBJ2-6; d_gene: NA
CDR3nt: TGTGCCAGCAGTTACGTGGGGACCGAGACCCAGTACTTC; CDR3aa: CASSYVGTETQYF; v_gene: TRBV6-5; abundance: NA; j_gene: TRBJ2-5; d_gene: NA
CDR3nt: TGTGCCAGCAGGGCTAGCTGGGGGGGGGGGCAGTTCTTC; CDR3aa: CASRASWGGGQFF; v_gene: TRBV12-3/TRBV12-4; abundance: NA; j_gene: TRBJ2-1; d_gene: TRBD2
CDR3nt: TGTGCCACCAGTGGGGCGGGAGCCGGGGAGCTGTTTTTT; CDR3aa: CATSGAGAGELFF; v_gene: TRBV24-1; abundance: few; j_gene: TRBJ2-2; d_gene: TRBD2